The T cell receptor (beta chain) under discussion was sequenced for a study of metastatic and nonmetastatic thyroid tumors. This clone qualifies as medium-sized. Every patient underwent thyroid surgery untreated. V was pared by 5 bases and J by 1 base, with 7 bases between. The CDR3 is made up of 14 amino acids. Germline-derived CDR1 and CDR2 are KGHDR and SFDVKD. TCRdb re-clonotyped the PCR reads through MiXCR. The sample has more than 6,000 clones, 16% seen once. The V call is TRBV24-1, the J call TRBJ2-2, with D hard to call. The sequenced sample consisted of tumor tissue. The sequence derives from a male donor with papillary thyroid cancer or a benign thyroid nodule (not recorded which). Some clones in this sample may be carry-over from other donors' samples. CDR3 sequence (DNA): TGTGCCACCAGTGTCGCTGGGAACACCGGGGAGCTGTTTTTT. Its translation: CATSVAGNTGELFF.